This passage covers 14 T cell receptor beta chains from one sample sequenced in a study of CD8+CD57+ T cells in acquired aplastic anemia. Genomic DNA acted as the template from which TCR beta VDJ combination and CDR3 sequence profiling were carried out. TCRdb itself ran the reads through MiXCR, one entry per CDR3 protein. The table records over 40,000 distinct CDR3 sequences, approximately 63% of them present only once. It was patients with CD8+CD57+ cell expansion by flow cytometry who were chosen for sequencing. The sample taken for sequencing was sorted CD4+, CD8+, or CD8+CD57+ T cells (not recorded which) from PBMCs. The receptors come from a human donor with aplastic anemia.

This rearrangement joins TRBV7-2 to TRBJ2-5; the match to TRBD2 covers 7 bases. V lost 6 bases to trimming and J lost 10 bases; unmatched junction nucleotides: 14. The V gene's germline CDR1 is SGHTA and CDR2 FQGNSA. The CDR3 is 14 amino acids. The CDR3 is CASSPPTSTGDQYF. DNA of the CDR3: TGTGCCAGCAGTCCCCCGACTAGCACTGGGGACCAGTACTTC.

The chain uses TRBV19 and TRBJ2-7, with a tentative D call TRBD1 (5 bases). The germline V gene encodes CDR1 LNHDA and CDR2 SQIVND (reference sequence). The CDR3 is made up of 14 amino acids. Trimming removed 8 bases at V and 1 base at J, with 15 bases between. CDR3 amino acids: CASSRGAGSYEQYF. The CDR3 DNA reads TGTGCCAGTTCTCGAGGTGCAGGGTCCTACGAGCAGTACTTC.

The J gene is TRBJ1-1, the V gene TRBV7-9; no reliable D call. Germline loops: CDR1 SEHNR, CDR2 FQNEAQ (reference sequence). Trimming pared 10 bases from V and 0 bases from J, leaving 12 bases between. The CDR3 loop spans 13 amino acids. The CDR3 is CATNRAVNTEAFF. CDR3 in DNA: TGTGCCACCAACCGAGCGGTGAACACTGAAGCTTTCTTT.

This clonotype showed up many times. The chain joins TRBV2 to TRBJ2-7, with no clear D. V lost 6 bases and J lost 2, with 11 bases in between. Germline CDR1 is SNHLY and CDR2 is FYNNEI. The CDR3 length is 13 residues. DNA of the CDR3: TGTGCCAGCAGGGTGGGCAGCCCCTACGAGCAGTACTTC. Translated: CASRVGSPYEQYF.

This chain joins TRBV12-5 and TRBJ2-7; D ambiguous. The CDR3 runs 13 residues. Germline V gene lookup returns CDR1 LGHNT and CDR2 FRNRAP. V shed 1 base and J shed 9 bases, with 13 bases lying between them. The CDR3 DNA reads TGTGCTAGTGGTTTGGACCAATCTCGTGGGCAGTACTTC. Translating it yields CASGLDQSRGQYF.

This clonotype was detected once. V and J are TRBV2 and TRBJ1-1; D is ambiguous. V dropped 4 bases and J dropped 4 bases, with 10 bases sitting between them. The CDR3 consists of 13 residues. CDR1 and CDR2 from the germline V gene are SNHLY and FYNNEI. The CDR3 loop reads CASSVNGFTEAFF. In DNA form, the CDR3 reads TGTGCCAGCAGTGTTAACGGTTTCACTGAAGCTTTCTTT. Full variable domain (missing parts from reference TRBV2 and TRBJ1-1): EPEVTQTPSHQVTQMGQEVILRCVPISNHLYFYWYRQILGQKVEFLVSFYNNEISEKSEIFDDQFSVERPDGSNFTLKIRSTKLEDSAMYFCASSVNGFTEAFFGQGTRLTVV.

V is TRBV29-1 and J is TRBJ2-7; weak D call: TRBD2 (5 bases). Trimming removed 1 base at V and 7 bases at J, with 11 bases between. CDR1 is SQVTM, CDR2 ANQGSEA, per germline. There are 12 residues in the CDR3. CDR3 in DNA: TGCAGCGTTGAAGGGCCAGGCGGGGAGCAGTACTTC. It is translated as CSVEGPGGEQYF.

The rearrangement uses TRBV2 and TRBJ1-1; D possibly corresponds to TRBD1 (5 bases). V lost 8 bases to trimming and J lost 0 bases, with 16 bases between them. This CDR3 contains 15 residues. Germline V gene lookup returns CDR1 SNHLY and CDR2 FYNNEI. The CDR3: CASGTTYIMNTEAFF. The CDR3 DNA sequence: TGTGCCAGCGGGACGACATACATCATGAACACTGAAGCTTTCTTT.

This clonotype occurred many times. V is TRBV15 and J is TRBJ2-5, with D uncertain. This CDR3 has 14 residues. Trimming left V 1 base short and J 2 bases short, with 8 bases between. Germline CDR1 is LNHNV and CDR2 is YYDKDF (reference sequence). The CDR3 DNA reads as TGTGCCACCAGCAGAGGCAGCGAGCAAGAGACCCAGTACTTC. Protein: CATSRGSEQETQYF.

This chain links TRBV2 with TRBJ2-1, with TRBD1 matching 11 bases. The trim removed 6 bases at V and 5 bases at J, leaving 6 bases unmatched. CDR1 and CDR2 (germline): SNHLY, FYNNEI. The CDR3 length is 15 residues. The CDR3 is CASSYGQGAHNEQFF. The CDR3 region has the DNA TGTGCCAGCAGCTATGGACAGGGGGCGCACAATGAGCAGTTCTTC.

This clonotype was observed a single time. The chain uses TRBV24-1 and TRBJ2-3; 7 bases are shared with TRBD1. The CDR3 has 15 amino acids. V lost 4 bases, J lost 2 bases, and 5 bases stayed unmatched. Germline CDR1 reads KGHDR; CDR2 reads SFDVKD. CDR3 nucleotide sequence: TGTGCCACCAGTGACAGACAGGGACCCACAGATACGCAGTATTTT. Its protein product is CATSDRQGPTDTQYF.

CDR3 region: CASSQLVRGETQYF. CDR3 sequence (DNA): TGCGCCAGCAGCCAACTGGTCAGGGGTGAGACCCAGTACTTC. V is TRBV4-1 and J is TRBJ2-5, with D maybe TRBD1 (6 bases). V lost 2 bases, J lost 5 bases, and 12 bases lay in between. Germline V gene sequence: CDR1 MGHRA, CDR2 YSYEKL. The CDR3 has 14 amino acids.

The V call is TRBV2, the J call TRBJ2-1; TRBD1 aligns across 7 bases. Trimming cost V 6 bases and J 0 bases; bases outside gene matches: 11. The CDR3 loop spans 17 amino acids. CDR1 and CDR2 from the germline V gene are SNHLY and FYNNEI. The CDR3: CASRGTTKGASYNEQFF. The CDR3, as DNA: TGTGCCAGCAGGGGGACCACCAAGGGGGCCTCCTACAATGAGCAGTTCTTC.

Many counts were recorded for this clonotype. The V call is TRBV28, the J call TRBJ2-1; D remains unclear. The germline V gene encodes CDR1 MDHEN and CDR2 SYDVKM. The CDR3 spans 11 residues. V shed 6 bases and J shed 6 bases, with 6 bases lying between them. In DNA form, the CDR3 reads TGTGCCAGCAGATTAAGCAATGAGCAGTTCTTC. Its protein is CASRLSNEQFF.